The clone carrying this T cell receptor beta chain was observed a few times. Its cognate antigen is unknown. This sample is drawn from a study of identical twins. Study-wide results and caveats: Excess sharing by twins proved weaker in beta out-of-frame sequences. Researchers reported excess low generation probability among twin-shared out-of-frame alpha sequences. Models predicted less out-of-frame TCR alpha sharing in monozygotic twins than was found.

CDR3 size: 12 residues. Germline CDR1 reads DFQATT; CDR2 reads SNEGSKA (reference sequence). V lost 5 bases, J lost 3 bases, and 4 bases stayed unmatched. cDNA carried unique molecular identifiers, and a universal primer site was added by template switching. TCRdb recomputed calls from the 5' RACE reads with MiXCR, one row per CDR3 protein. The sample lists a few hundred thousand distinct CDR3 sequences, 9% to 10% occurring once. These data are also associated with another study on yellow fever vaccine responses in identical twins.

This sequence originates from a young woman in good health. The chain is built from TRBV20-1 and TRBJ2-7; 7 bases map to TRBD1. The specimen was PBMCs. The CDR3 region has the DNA TGCAGTGCTCGGGACAGTAACTACGAGCAGTACTTC. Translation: CSARDSNYEQYF.